This T cell receptor beta chain was documented in a study of radiation and T cells in renal cell carcinoma. The table came from immunoSEQ multiplex PCR; TCRdb's copy has only in-frame clones and leaves some out. This sample has 94,000 or so clones, with under 90% found just once. Stated time point: baseline pretreatment blood. As for treatment: 15 Gy SBRT to primary tumor, nephrectomy 4 weeks later. This renal cell carcinoma was of the clear cell type. CDR1 and CDR2 (germline): MNHNS, SASEGT. The CDR3 contains 15 residues. The V segment lost 7 bases and the J segment 1 base; nucleotides outside the gene matches: 6.

This chain connects TRBV6-1 to TRBJ2-2, with TRBD1 identical over 7 bases. The receptor comes from a man aged 60 to 69 with renal cell carcinoma. Sequences were derived from blood, sampled from a patient whose treatment included radiotherapy and nephrectomy. Here the CDR3 reads CASINRQGNTGELFF. CDR3 nucleotides: TGTGCCAGCATCAACAGACAGGGGAACACCGGGGAGCTGTTTTTT.